A single sample is the source of the 25 T cell receptor beta chains below, sequenced in a study of OX40 agonist ivuxolimab in advanced cancers. Here immunoSEQ multiplex PCR was the method, and the copy in TCRdb shows in-frame clones only, minus some. This table holds fewer than 55,000 clones, approximately 78% found once. Here the sequenced sample was CD4+ or CD8+ T cells sorted from blood, taken in a trial of the OX40 agonist ivuxolimab. These receptor sequences come from an adult with an advanced solid tumor such as melanoma, head and neck, liver or kidney cancer.

In this sample, this clone turned up a few times. V gene TRBV19 combines with J gene TRBJ1-5; D is perhaps TRBD1 (6 bases). The CDR3 sequence is 14 residues long. Per germline, CDR1 LNHDA and CDR2 SQIVND (reference sequence). The V end was cut by 8 bases, the J end by 2 bases, with 13 bases between. CDR3 sequence reads: CASAGSGGNQPQHF. CDR3 nucleotide sequence: TGTGCCAGTGCGGGCTCAGGGGGCAATCAGCCCCAGCATTTT.

This clone was seen a few times. The chain combines TRBV18 with TRBJ1-5; no clear D gene. With 1 base removed from V and 6 bases from J, the gap between germline ends came to 16 bases. The CDR3 loop spans 16 amino acids. The germline gives CDR1 KGHSH, CDR2 LQKENI. CDR3 protein: CASSPQGPGSGQPQHF. The CDR3 nucleotides are TGTGCCAGCTCACCACAGGGCCCCGGTTCAGGTCAGCCCCAGCATTTT.

V usage is TRBV5-1 and J usage is TRBJ2-5; TRBD2 might be the D (6 bases). The CDR3 extends over 13 amino acids. Germline V gene lookup returns CDR1 SGHRS and CDR2 YFSETQ. V lost 4 bases and J 2 bases, leaving 9 bases between the germline ends. The CDR3 sequence is CASSGEVQETQYF. For the CDR3, the DNA is TGCGCCAGCAGCGGGGAGGTACAAGAGACCCAGTACTTC.

This chain links TRBV21-1 with TRBJ2-4. TRBV21-1 is tagged as a pseudogene. The CDR3 runs 15 residues. CDR3 sequence (DNA): TGTGCCAGCAGCAAAGGGTCCCTAGCCAAAAACATTCAGTACTTC. This gives the protein CASSKGSLAKNIQYF.

The J gene is TRBJ2-1, the V gene TRBV5-8; 8 bases map to TRBD1. In germline, CDR1 is SGHTS, CDR2 YDEGEE. This CDR3 has 15 amino acids. With 1 base clipped from V and 3 bases from J, the junction kept 3 bases outside the gene matches. The CDR3 is CASSLTGQGYNEQFF. The CDR3 DNA reads TGTGCCAGCAGCTTGACTGGACAGGGCTACAATGAGCAGTTCTTC.

The chain is built from TRBV5-1 and TRBJ2-2, with unresolved D. The germline gives CDR1 SGHRS, CDR2 YFSETQ. The CDR3 has 13 residues. Trimming took off 2 bases at V and 8 bases at J, with 10 bases between the two ends. The CDR3 DNA follows: TGCGCCAGCAGCTTAGGCCCCTTAGGGGAGCTGTTTTTT. Translating it yields CASSLGPLGELFF.

The gene calls are TRBV5-1 and TRBJ1-1; TRBD1 aligns across 12 bases. The CDR3 consists of 15 residues. The V segment lost 4 bases and the J segment 3 bases; nucleotides outside the gene matches: 4. Per germline, CDR1 SGHRS and CDR2 YFSETQ. The CDR3 DNA sequence: TGCGCCAGCAGCACGGGACAGGGGGCGCACACTGAAGCTTTCTTT. Translated, it gives CASSTGQGAHTEAFF.

V usage is TRBV6-1 and J usage is TRBJ2-1; 8 nucleotides line up with TRBD1. The CDR3 spans 12 residues. V shed 10 bases and J 8 bases; nucleotides not matched to a gene: 7. The germline V gene encodes CDR1 MNHNS and CDR2 SASEGT. In DNA, the CDR3 is TGTGCCATCGGACAGGGTGAATATGAGCAGTTCTTC. It specifies CAIGQGEYEQFF.

V and J are TRBV14 and TRBJ2-2, with D tentatively TRBD2 (5 bases). This CDR3 has 16 residues. Per germline, CDR1 SGHDN and CDR2 FVKESK. Trimming removed 4 bases at V and 2 bases at J, with 14 bases between. The CDR3 protein is CASSPKVGENTGELFF. The CDR3 region has the DNA TGTGCCAGCAGCCCTAAGGTCGGGGAAAACACCGGGGAGCTGTTTTTT.

This clone has more than one count but fewer than ten. This rearrangement joins TRBV15 to TRBJ1-5; D not certain. There are 13 residues in the CDR3. Trimming pared 3 bases from V and 15 bases from J, leaving 18 bases between. Per the germline V gene, CDR1 is LNHNV and CDR2 is YYDKDF (reference sequence). The CDR3 is CATSSHFLEVGHF. CDR3 coding DNA: TGTGCCACCAGCAGCCACTTCCTTGAGGTGGGGCATTTT.

This clone was counted a few times. This rearrangement joins TRBV5-1 to TRBJ2-5; TRBD1 matches 7 bases. Trimming took 7 bases from V and 2 from J; bases not matched to a gene: 8. The CDR3 covers 14 residues. Germline assignment: CDR1 SGHRS and CDR2 YFSETQ. CDR3 coding DNA: TGCGCCAGCTCGACTCGGGACAGACAAGAGACCCAGTACTTC. The encoded protein is CASSTRDRQETQYF.

V and J are TRBV11-1 and TRBJ2-7, with no clear D. From germline, CDR1 is SGHAT and CDR2 FQDESV (reference sequence). Trimming left V 1 base short and J 7 bases short, with 8 bases between. The CDR3 has 12 residues. The CDR3 bases are TGTGCCAGCAGCTTAGGGTTCGCTGAGCAGTACTTC. This sequence encodes CASSLGFAEQYF.

This clone was recorded a few times. Different DNA sequences within this sample yield the same CDR3. This sequence joins TRBV11-3 and TRBJ2-2, with 8 bases aligning to TRBD2. Germline CDR1 and CDR2: SGHNT and YENEEA. J gave up 7 bases and V 5 bases, and 6 bases lay outside the gene matches. The CDR3 sequence is 14 residues long. The CDR3 region has the DNA TGTGCCAGCAGCGTAACTAGCGGCGACGGGGAGCTGTTTTTT. Its translation is CASSVTSGDGELFF.

The chain links TRBV5-6 to TRBJ1-3, with a tentative D call TRBD1 (6 bases). Germline V gene sequence: CDR1 SGHDT, CDR2 YYEEEE. Trimming pared 0 bases from V and 0 bases from J, leaving 13 bases between. The CDR3 sequence is 17 residues long. The CDR3 DNA sequence: TGTGCCAGCAGCTTGGGCCTGACAGGTAGCTCTGGAAACACCATATATTTT. Residues: CASSLGLTGSSGNTIYF.

This chain joins TRBV5-1 and TRBJ2-7, with D maybe TRBD2 (5 bases). This CDR3 spans 15 amino acids. The V gene lost 0 bases and the J gene lost 0 bases, with 10 bases spanning the gap. Germline loops: CDR1 SGHRS, CDR2 YFSETQ. The CDR3 loop is CASSLEGSSSYEQYF. The CDR3 DNA follows: TGCGCCAGCAGCTTGGAAGGGAGCTCCTCCTACGAGCAGTACTTC.

The table lists this clone with a count of one. The V call is TRBV7-2, the J call TRBJ2-1; 8 bases line up with TRBD2. The junction had 5 bases not matched to a gene; V was cut back by 4 bases and J by 0 bases. This CDR3 spans 16 amino acids. Germline values: CDR1 SGHTA, CDR2 FQGNSA. The CDR3: CASSSTSGISYNEQFF. The CDR3 coding sequence is TGTGCCAGCAGCTCCACTAGCGGCATCTCCTACAATGAGCAGTTCTTC.

The V gene is TRBV4-1, the J gene TRBJ2-7, with D maybe TRBD1 (6 bases). The V gene lost 2 bases and the J gene lost 3 bases, with 14 bases spanning the gap. Per the germline V gene, CDR1 is MGHRA and CDR2 is YSYEKL. The CDR3 consists of 15 residues. CDR3 coding DNA: TGCGCCAGCAGCCAACCTACAGGGACCGGCTACGAGCAGTACTTC. Translation gives CASSQPTGTGYEQYF.

The rearrangement uses TRBV4-2 and TRBJ1-3; D is unclear. V gave up 0 bases and J gave up 2 bases, with 5 bases separating them. Germline V gives CDR1 LGHNA, CDR2 YNFKEQ. The CDR3 length is 14 residues. CDR3: CASSQDPAGNTIYF. The CDR3 bases are TGTGCCAGCAGCCAAGATCCCGCTGGAAACACCATATATTTT.

The CDR3 spells CASSLVGYEQYF. The CDR3 DNA reads TGTGCCAGCAGCTTAGTTGGTTACGAGCAGTACTTC. The chain couples TRBV7-9 to TRBJ2-7; D is undetermined. This CDR3 has 12 residues. With 1 base removed from V and 4 bases from J, the gap between germline ends came to 5 bases. The V gene's germline CDR1 is SEHNR and CDR2 FQNEAQ (reference sequence).

This chain's CDR3 is CASSLASDTQYF. CDR3 nucleotide sequence: TGTGCCAGCAGCTTAGCGTCAGATACGCAGTATTTT. The rearrangement joins TRBV7-2 to TRBJ2-3; D remains ambiguous. This CDR3 is built from 12 residues. The V and J ends lost 0 bases and 4 bases respectively, with 2 bases between them. Germline CDR1 reads SGHTA; CDR2 reads FQGNSA.

This clone was seen a single time. The V call is TRBV5-4, the J call TRBJ2-1; D is unclear. CDR1 is SGHNT, CDR2 YYREEE, per germline (reference sequence). Trimming shortened V by 0 bases and J by 9 bases, and 10 bases separated the two germline ends. There are 13 residues in the CDR3. The CDR3 sequence is CASSLGAWGEQFF. CDR3 bases: TGTGCCAGCAGCTTGGGAGCGTGGGGTGAGCAGTTCTTC.

As DNA, the CDR3 is TGCAGTGGAGGCAGAGCCTACGAGCAGTACTTC. Protein product: CSGGRAYEQYF. The chain recombines TRBV20-1 with TRBJ2-7; D uncertain. The CDR3 covers 11 residues. Between the trimmed V and J ends, which lost 7 bases and 2 bases, there was a span of 9 bases. Germline V gene sequence: CDR1 DFQATT, CDR2 SNEGSKA (reference sequence).

The chain joins TRBV18 to TRBJ1-4; D unresolved. The germline V gene has CDR1 KGHSH and CDR2 LQKENI. The CDR3 loop spans 12 amino acids. V was pared by 2 bases and J by 8 bases, with 6 bases between. This chain's CDR3 is CASSPTTEKLFF. The CDR3, as DNA: TGTGCCAGCTCACCAACTACAGAAAAACTGTTTTTT.

The chain carries TRBV18 and TRBJ1-2, with TRBD1 as a possible D gene (6 bases). The germline V gene has CDR1 KGHSH and CDR2 LQKENI. Trimming shortened V by 4 bases and J by 1 base, and 16 bases separated the two germline ends. The CDR3 runs to 16 residues. The CDR3 coding sequence is TGTGCCAGCTCACTTGAGGGGGAGTTCGGTAACTATGGCTACACCTTC. It codes for CASSLEGEFGNYGYTF.

This clone was seen only a few times. V and J are TRBV11-2 and TRBJ2-4; D might be TRBD2 (5 bases). V was trimmed by 1 base and J by 0 bases, leaving 10 bases between them. The CDR3 loop spans 16 amino acids. Looked up from germline, CDR1 is SGHAT and CDR2 is FQNNGV. The CDR3 DNA is TGTGCCAGCAGCTTAGGAACGGGGTTAGCCAAAAACATTCAGTACTTC. It specifies CASSLGTGLAKNIQYF.